This is a list of T cell receptor beta chains from one sample in a study of control samples from healthy donors and cancer patients. TCRdb's copy holds only in-frame clones and misses some; the assay was immunoSEQ multiplex PCR. The data show about 130,000 clones, with roughly 95% seen just once and around 3.6% held by the top ten. The source material was blood. Receptor source: a man younger than 40 in good health. CDR3s include the opening cysteine and the closing phenylalanine or tryptophan. Each record gives: clone size, V gene, J gene, D gene, CDR3 DNA, CDR3 protein. A D gene is named only where the DNA matches it firmly. Not all rows give a size; the values are once, few, many and, for expanded clones, a class.

size: -
V: TRBV6-5
J: TRBJ2-1
D: TRBD1
DNA: TGTGCCACCCGACAGGGTTTGAATGAGCAGTTCTTC
CDR3: CATRQGLNEQFF

size: -
V: TRBV19
J: TRBJ1-1
D: TRBD1
DNA: TGTGCCAGTGCCCGACAGGGGATGAACACTGAAGCTTTCTTT
CDR3: CASARQGMNTEAFF

size: -
V: TRBV27
J: TRBJ2-1
D: -
DNA: TGTGCCAGCAGCCGGTTGGGGGCCAATGAGCAGTTCTTC
CDR3: CASSRLGANEQFF

size: -
V: TRBV6-5
J: TRBJ2-1
D: TRBD1
DNA: TGTGCCAGCAGTTACGGAACAGGGGTAGCTGAGCAGTTCTTC
CDR3: CASSYGTGVAEQFF

size: -
V: TRBV27
J: TRBJ2-3
D: TRBD1
DNA: TGTGCCAGCAGTTTAAGGGGGCTATATACGCAGTATTTT
CDR3: CASSLRGLYTQYF

size: -
V: TRBV5-1
J: TRBJ2-1
D: -
DNA: TGCGCCAGCACTGTGACCGCGGTCTCCTACAATGAGCAGTTCTTC
CDR3: CASTVTAVSYNEQFF

size: -
V: TRBV4-1
J: TRBJ1-5
D: TRBD1
DNA: TGCGCCAGCAGCCAATCGGGACAGGGGTTGGATAGCAATCAGCCCCAGCATTTT
CDR3: CASSQSGQGLDSNQPQHF

size: -
V: TRBV5-1
J: TRBJ2-3
D: TRBD2
DNA: TGCGCCAGCAGCGCGGGGGGGCTGGATACGCAGTATTTT
CDR3: CASSAGGLDTQYF

size: -
V: TRBV29-1
J: TRBJ2-7
D: -
DNA: TGCAGCGCCGAGGACAGCTTCCTACGAGGGCAGTACTTC
CDR3: CSAEDSFLRGQYF

size: -
V: TRBV5-1
J: TRBJ2-2
D: -
DNA: TGCGCCAGCAGCTTGCTGGCCACCGGGGAGCTGTTTTTT
CDR3: CASSLLATGELFF

size: -
V: TRBV5-1
J: TRBJ2-1
D: -
DNA: TGCGCCAGCAGCTTGGAAGGGTTCTCCAATGAGCAGTTCTTC
CDR3: CASSLEGFSNEQFF

size: -
V: TRBV28
J: TRBJ2-1
D: TRBD2
DNA: TGTGCCAGCAGTTCCCCGGGACTAGCGGGTTACAATGAGCAGTTCTTC
CDR3: CASSSPGLAGYNEQFF

size: -
V: TRBV10-3
J: TRBJ1-1
D: -
DNA: TGTGCCATCAGAGGACACTCGAACACTGAAGCTTTCTTT
CDR3: CAIRGHSNTEAFF

size: -
V: TRBV19
J: TRBJ1-5
D: TRBD1
DNA: TGTGCCAGCAGGGGGAGCAGGCCTCAGCCCCAGCATTTT
CDR3: CASRGSRPQPQHF

size: -
V: TRBV2
J: TRBJ2-1
D: TRBD2
DNA: TGTGCCAGCAGTTTAGCGGGGGGGTTCCTCTTC
CDR3: CASSLAGGFLF

size: -
V: TRBV5-1
J: TRBJ2-2
D: -
DNA: TGCGCCAGCAGCTTACCGGGACAAGCGAACACCGGGGAGCTGTTTTTT
CDR3: CASSLPGQANTGELFF

size: -
V: TRBV29-1
J: TRBJ1-2
D: -
DNA: TGCAGCTCCGAAGCCTGGGATGGCTACACCTTC
CDR3: CSSEAWDGYTF

size: once
V: TRBV11-2
J: TRBJ2-5
D: -
DNA: TGTGCCAGCAGCCTACAGGGTGTCCGAGAAGAGACCCAGTACTTC
CDR3: CASSLQGVREETQYF

size: once
V: TRBV5-6
J: TRBJ2-2
D: TRBD1
DNA: TGTGCCAGCAGCATTGGACAGGGAGGCGTCGCCGGGGAGCTGTTTTTT
CDR3: CASSIGQGGVAGELFF